This TCR beta chain was identified in a study of CD8 T cells in ankylosing spondylitis (dated by TCRdb to about 2017). About the investigation overall: To find TCR variants linked to disease, the study profiled T cell receptor beta repertoires in ankylosing spondylitis patients and healthy donors. The full study cohort comprised 20 to 25 ankylosing spondylitis patients and 85 to 120 healthy donors. Peripheral blood was sampled, and synovial fluid was also collected from ankylosing spondylitis patients. The study at large found these results: A CD8+ phenotype was shown by the disease-linked clones, which were found at relatively low frequencies in peripheral blood. Some TCR beta motif variants had previously been reported in synovial fluid and blood of reactive arthritis patients, which suggested common disease-initiation mechanisms. Blood from ankylosing spondylitis patients appeared to be characterized by a TCR beta motif made up of several highly homologous amino acid variants. The disease-linked clones were reported as significantly enriched in matched synovial fluid samples from ankylosing spondylitis patients.

Germline trimming: 1 base from V, 2 bases from J; junction bases outside gene matches: 9. The CDR3, cysteine through phenylalanine, is 17 amino acids long. Left in the record is the CDR3 DNA by itself, 51 bases read in frame from the first base. In the germline V gene, CDR1 corresponds to SQVTM and CDR2 to ANQGSEA. This clonotype occurred a few times. Its antigen remains undetermined. Per-base qualities were not stored, and no clone one base away is much larger. Data came from an Illumina HiSeq 2500. Quantitative 5'-RACE with molecular barcodes was used to prepare TCR beta libraries. In the authors' own workflow: A new computational method based on a probabilistic model of VDJ rearrangement was used to identify disease-linked TCR variants. TCRdb ran its own pipeline on the public reads, namely fastp trimming at Q25 and MiXCR clone calling, and kept in-frame beta chains. Entries are consolidated by CDR3 protein sequence, retaining the most common genes and DNA. TCRdb's processing, not the authors' own work, is the source of the V and J calls. Present in this sample are some 840,000 distinct CDR3 sequences, 10% to 15% of which were seen just once. The ten largest clones capture approximately 0.51% of the sample.

The source is a male donor with ankylosing spondylitis. The sequence links TRBV29-1 to TRBJ2-3, with TRBD2 matching 10 junction bases. Sample: blood, either unsorted or a sorted T cell fraction (not recorded which). The DNA sequence is TGCAGCGTTGAAGTTGACTCTCTAGCGGGAGCCACAGATACGCAGTATTTT. It is translated as CSVEVDSLAGATDTQYF.